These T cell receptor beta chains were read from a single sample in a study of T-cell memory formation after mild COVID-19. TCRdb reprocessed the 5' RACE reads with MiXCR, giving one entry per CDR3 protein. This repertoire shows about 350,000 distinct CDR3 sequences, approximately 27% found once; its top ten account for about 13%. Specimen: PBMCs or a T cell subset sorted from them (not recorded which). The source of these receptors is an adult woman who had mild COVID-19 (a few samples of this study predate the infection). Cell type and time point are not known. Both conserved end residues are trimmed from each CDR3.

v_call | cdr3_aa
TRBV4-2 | ASSQVFGPAGDNEQF
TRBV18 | ASSPLFGREDDQY
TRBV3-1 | ASSQYRTLDARGTEAF
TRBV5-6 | ASSPPGQGPEAF
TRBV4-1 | ASSPSSRSYNEQF
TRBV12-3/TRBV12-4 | ASSFGPRNYGYT
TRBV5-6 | ASSFLKGLSYEQY
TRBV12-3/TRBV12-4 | ASSWDRKGQETQY
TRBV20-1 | SARASVTGELF
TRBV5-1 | ASSLVSGRDTGELF
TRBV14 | ASSQGGRATGNEQF
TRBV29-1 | SGYRGRGTDTQY
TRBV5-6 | ASSFKRGTDTQY
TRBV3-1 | ASSRFLGRRSSGANVLT
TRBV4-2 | ASSAGRGGGIQETQY
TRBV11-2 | ASWRWTHGELF
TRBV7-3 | ASSLLAGATYNEQF
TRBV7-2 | ASSFGTGSPLH
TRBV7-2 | ASSSGLFRYTEAF
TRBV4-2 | ASSQVRGDGTEAF
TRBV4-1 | ASSLYPGDISYEQY
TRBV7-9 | GVVDKNIQY
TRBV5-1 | ASSSGSTNEKLF
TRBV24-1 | ATEVLTPGYTEQF
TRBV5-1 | ASSETGAVDYGYT
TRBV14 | ASSQDLNLNTEAF
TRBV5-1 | ASSLNRVSEQY
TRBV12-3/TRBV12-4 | ASRMQGANTGELF
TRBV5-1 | ASAGGDTDTQY
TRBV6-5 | ASSYSLAGVYNEQF
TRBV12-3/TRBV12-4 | ASRTGGNTGELF
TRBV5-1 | ASSLGLAGVLRTDTQY
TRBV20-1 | SARDLSGRNYMNTEAF
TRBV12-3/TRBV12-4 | ASSPLLAGVPNEQF
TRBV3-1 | ASVDAKNIQY
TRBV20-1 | SAAWGDEQY
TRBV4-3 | ASSQEATGVGTEAF
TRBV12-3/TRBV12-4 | ASSFSSTDTQY